This entry is about one TCR beta chain. Its antigen is not known. Sequencing was performed with immunoSEQ multiplex PCR; in TCRdb, only in-frame clones are kept and a portion is missing. The table shows 190,000 or so clones, with roughly 70% occurring only once. This entry is derived from a study of shared clonotypes between healthy human individuals. The study's findings and limits: The donor pool, a small one, limited the genetic and exposure-history diversity represented.

Naive CD4+ cells were CD45RA-selected; the remaining cells were memory. The sequence was obtained from a young man in good health. The source material was memory CD4+ T cells sorted from blood. Subset: CD45RA-negative fraction.

CDR3 nucleotide sequence: TGTGCCAGCAGCTTAGGCCAGGGGAACACTGAAGCTTTCTTT. Translating it yields CASSLGQGNTEAFF. The V and J genes are TRBV7-8 and TRBJ1-1; weak D call: TRBD1 (5 bases). CDR1 is SGHVS and CDR2 is FQNEAQ in the germline V gene. Trimming cost V 1 base and J 1 base, with 7 bases left between them. The CDR3 runs to 14 residues. Full variable domain (rest looked up from reference TRBV7-8 and TRBJ1-1): GAGVSQSPRYKVAKRGQDVALRCDPISGHVSLFWYQQALGQGPEFLTYFQNEAQLDKSGLPSDRFFAERPEGSVSTLKIQRTQQEDSAVYLCASSLGQGNTEAFFGQGTRLTVV.